The 16 T cell receptor beta chains reported below all come from one sample, sequenced in a study of blood T cell repertoires in COVID-19. Sequencing used immunoSEQ multiplex PCR; TCRdb keeps in-frame clones, though not all of them. The profile covers tens of thousands of clones, with around 83% appearing a single time and around a fifth taken by the ten largest. The sequencing sample was made of peripheral blood. Receptors originate from a woman at least 80 years old in a cohort sampled during active or convalescent COVID-19.

This chain connects TRBV18 to TRBJ2-7, with D maybe TRBD2 (7 bases). Germline loops: CDR1 KGHSH, CDR2 LQKENI. This CDR3 contains 16 residues. Trimming removed 3 bases from V and 6 bases from J, with 21 bases in between. The chain's CDR3 is CASSPLRGGALGEQYF. The CDR3 bases are TGTGCCAGCTCACCCCTAAGGGGGGGCGCACTGGGCGAGCAGTACTTC. Full variable domain (rest looked up from reference TRBV18 and TRBJ2-7): NAGVMQNPRHLVRRRGQEARLRCSPMKGHSHVYWYRQLPEEGLKFMVYLQKENIIDESGMPKERFSAEFPKEGPSILRIQQVVRGDSAAYFCASSPLRGGALGEQYFGPGTRLTVT.

This clone was seen just once. The chain links TRBV19 to TRBJ1-2; D gene ambiguous. This CDR3 contains 12 residues. V shed 8 bases and J shed 8 bases, with 15 bases lying between them. Germline lookup yields CDR1 LNHDA and CDR2 SQIVND (reference sequence). CDR3 nucleotide sequence: TGTGCCAGTTCCTTCGACTCATTAGGCTACACCTTC. Protein: CASSFDSLGYTF.

The chain carries TRBV5-1 and TRBJ1-1, with 7 positions matching TRBD1. The CDR3 has 14 residues. Germline V CDR1 and CDR2: SGHRS, YFSETQ. With V trimmed by 3 bases and J by 0 bases, 2 bases remained unmatched. The CDR3 coding sequence is TGCGCCAGCAGCTCGACAGGGATGAACACTGAAGCTTTCTTT. Amino acids: CASSSTGMNTEAFF. The entire variable domain, with the rest obtained from reference TRBV5-1 and TRBJ1-1, is as follows: KAGVTQTPRYLIKTRGQQVTLSCSPISGHRSVSWYQQTPGQGLQFLFEYFSETQRNKGNFPGRFSGRQFSNSRSEMNVSTLELGDSALYLCASSSTGMNTEAFFGQGTRLTVV.

The chain links TRBV9 to TRBJ2-4; 8 bases are a match to TRBD2. There are 14 residues in the CDR3. Germline trimming cut 3 bases from V and 6 bases from J; bases unmatched to any gene: 5. The germline V gene encodes CDR1 SGDLS and CDR2 YYNGEE. The CDR3: CASSEGLGVNIQYF. CDR3 sequence (DNA): TGTGCCAGCAGCGAGGGACTAGGGGTAAACATTCAGTACTTC.

This sequence joins TRBV5-1 and TRBJ1-1; a weak D match, TRBD1 (6 bases). Germline lookup yields CDR1 SGHRS and CDR2 YFSETQ. The CDR3 totals 14 residues. Trimming cost V 0 bases and J 5 bases, with 11 bases left between them. The DNA for the CDR3 is TGCGCCAGCAGCTTGGCCCAACAGGGTACTGAAGCTTTCTTT. It specifies CASSLAQQGTEAFF.

This chain links TRBV19 with TRBJ1-5; no clear D gene. The germline V and J ends were trimmed by 5 bases and 2 bases, with 13 bases remaining between them. The CDR3 extends over 15 amino acids. Looked up from germline, CDR1 is LNHDA and CDR2 is SQIVND (reference sequence). CDR3 DNA: TGTGCCAGTAGTTCGCTAGATGGCGGCAATCAGCCCCAGCATTTT. Translating gives CASSSLDGGNQPQHF.

The chain couples TRBV19 to TRBJ2-5; 11 bases align to TRBD2. Germline lookup yields CDR1 LNHDA and CDR2 SQIVND (reference sequence). V shed 1 base and J 1 base; nucleotides not matched to a gene: 5. CDR3 size: 17 residues. CDR3 bases: TGTGCCAGTAGTATAGGCGTGACTAGCGGGATCCAAGAGACCCAGTACTTC. It encodes CASSIGVTSGIQETQYF.

The rearrangement joins TRBV10-1 to TRBJ2-5; TRBD2 matches at 8 bases. Per germline, CDR1 WNHNN and CDR2 SYGVQD (reference sequence). Trimming at V came to 9 bases and at J to 1 base, leaving 4 bases not matched to a gene. The CDR3 is 13 residues long. The CDR3 DNA reads TGCGCCAGTGGTACTAGCGGCCAAGAGACCCAGTACTTC. It codes for CASGTSGQETQYF.

The rearrangement uses TRBV12-3 or TRBV12-4 and TRBJ1-1; no clear D gene. Trimming pared 3 bases from V and 1 base from J, leaving 6 bases between. This CDR3 is 13 amino acids long. CDR3 bases: TGTGCCAGCAGTTTGGGCCCGAACACTGAAGCTTTCTTT. Its translation is CASSLGPNTEAFF.

The V call is TRBV4-2, the J call TRBJ2-1; 12 nucleotides match TRBD2. Looked up from germline, CDR1 is LGHNA and CDR2 is YNFKEQ. Losses at the gene ends were 6 bases for V and 6 bases for J; bases not matched to a gene: 9. The CDR3 length is 16 residues. The CDR3 sequence: CASRERLAGVGNEQFF. The CDR3 nucleotides are TGTGCCAGCAGGGAAAGACTAGCGGGAGTGGGCAATGAGCAGTTCTTC.

CDR3 coding DNA: TGTGCCAGTAGTATAGAGTCAGGATTCACCGGGGAGCTGTTTTTT. Its translation: CASSIESGFTGELFF. This chain links TRBV19 with TRBJ2-2; the D is unclear. CDR3 length: 15 residues. With 0 bases removed from V and 4 bases from J, the gap between germline ends came to 9 bases. Germline CDR1 is LNHDA and CDR2 is SQIVND (reference sequence). The entire variable domain, with the rest obtained from reference TRBV19 and TRBJ2-2, is as follows: DGGITQSPKYLFRKEGQNVTLSCEQNLNHDAMYWYRQDPGQGLRLIYYSQIVNDFQKGDIAEGYSVSREKKESFPLTVTSAQKNPTAFYLCASSIESGFTGELFFGEGSRLTVL.

The chain links TRBV4-2 to TRBJ2-5; D unclear. The germline V gene encodes CDR1 LGHNA and CDR2 YNFKEQ. There are 15 residues in the CDR3. Between the trimmed V and J ends, which lost 3 bases and 5 bases, there was a span of 16 bases. The CDR3 nucleotides read TGTGCCAGCAGCCACACCCCAGGTTCCGGTGAGACCCAGTACTTC. Protein product: CASSHTPGSGETQYF.

The V and J genes are TRBV3-1 (or the pseudogene TRBV3-2) and TRBJ1-1, with TRBD1 identical over 9 bases. The V gene's germline CDR1 is LGHDT and CDR2 YNNKEL (reference sequence). Trimming at V came to 0 bases and at J to 7 bases, leaving 9 bases not matched to a gene. This CDR3 contains 16 residues. The CDR3: CASSQDGGQGMGEAFF. DNA of the CDR3: TGTGCCAGCAGCCAAGATGGGGGACAGGGAATGGGTGAAGCTTTCTTT.

The V and J genes are TRBV5-4 and TRBJ2-3; 11 bases agree with TRBD2. The trim removed 0 bases at V and 2 bases at J, leaving 2 bases unmatched. Germline CDR1 SGHNT, CDR2 YYREEE (reference sequence). The CDR3 loop spans 16 amino acids. CDR3: CASSLGLAGYTDTQYF. The CDR3 coding sequence is TGTGCCAGCAGCTTGGGACTAGCGGGATACACAGATACGCAGTATTTT. The full variable domain, rest sourced from reference TRBV5-4 and TRBJ2-3, is ETGVTQSPTHLIKTRGQQVTLRCSSQSGHNTVSWYQQALGQGPQFIFQYYREEENGRGNFPPRFSGLQFPNYSSELNVNALELDDSALYLCASSLGLAGYTDTQYFGPGTRLTVL.

The rearrangement joins TRBV10-3 to TRBJ1-1; D gene uncertain. From germline, CDR1 is ENHRY and CDR2 SYGVKD. This CDR3 contains 14 residues. V was clipped by 2 bases and J by 1 base, with 8 bases between them. This chain's CDR3 is CAISEVQKNTEAFF. For the CDR3, the DNA is TGTGCCATCAGTGAGGTTCAGAAGAACACTGAAGCTTTCTTT.

In the case of this clone: One junction end disagrees with the germline gene, perhaps due to a read error. DNA for the CDR3: TGTGCCAGCAGGTATCCCGGGACAGTATCCTTC. It specifies CASRYPGTVSF. V gene TRBV2 combines with J gene TRBJ2-7; TRBD1 aligns across 7 bases. The CDR3 runs 11 residues. In germline, CDR1 is SNHLY, CDR2 FYNNEI.